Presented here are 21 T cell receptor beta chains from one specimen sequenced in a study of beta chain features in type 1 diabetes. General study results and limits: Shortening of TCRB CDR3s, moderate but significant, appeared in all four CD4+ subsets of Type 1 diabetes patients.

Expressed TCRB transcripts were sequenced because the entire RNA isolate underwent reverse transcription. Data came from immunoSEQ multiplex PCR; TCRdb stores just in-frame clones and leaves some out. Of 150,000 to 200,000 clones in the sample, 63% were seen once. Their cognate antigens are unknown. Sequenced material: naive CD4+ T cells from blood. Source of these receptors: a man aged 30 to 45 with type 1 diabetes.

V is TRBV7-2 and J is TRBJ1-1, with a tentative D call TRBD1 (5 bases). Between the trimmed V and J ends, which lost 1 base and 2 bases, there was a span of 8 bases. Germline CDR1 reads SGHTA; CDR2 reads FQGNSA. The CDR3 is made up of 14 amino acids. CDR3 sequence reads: CASSLGGGNTEAFF. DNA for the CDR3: TGTGCCAGCAGCTTAGGGGGCGGTAACACTGAAGCTTTCTTT.

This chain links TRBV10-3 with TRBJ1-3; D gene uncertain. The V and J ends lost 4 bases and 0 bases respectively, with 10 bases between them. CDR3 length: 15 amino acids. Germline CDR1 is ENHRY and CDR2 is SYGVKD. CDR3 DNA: TGTGCCATCAGTGGGCCTGCGAGCTCTGGAAACACCATATATTTT. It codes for CAISGPASSGNTIYF.

This chain's CDR3 is CSVEEPYNEKLFF. In nucleotides, the CDR3 is TGCAGCGTTGAAGAACCTTATAATGAAAAACTGTTTTTT. This chain joins TRBV29-1 and TRBJ1-4; D is undetermined. The CDR3 length is 13 residues. V lost 0 bases and J 4 bases, leaving 6 bases between the germline ends. CDR1 and CDR2 (germline): SQVTM, ANQGSEA. The full variable domain, with the rest looked up from reference TRBV29-1 and TRBJ1-4, is SAVISQKPSRDICQRGTSLTIQCQVDSQVTMMFWYRQQPGQSLTLIATANQGSEATYESGFVIDKFPISRPNLTFSTLTVSNMSPEDSSIYLCSVEEPYNEKLFFGSGTQLSVL.

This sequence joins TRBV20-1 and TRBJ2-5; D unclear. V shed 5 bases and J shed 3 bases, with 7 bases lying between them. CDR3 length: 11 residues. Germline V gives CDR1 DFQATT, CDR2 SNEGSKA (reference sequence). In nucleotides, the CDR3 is TGCAGTGCTGCTCCGGAAGAGACCCAGTACTTC. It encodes CSAAPEETQYF.

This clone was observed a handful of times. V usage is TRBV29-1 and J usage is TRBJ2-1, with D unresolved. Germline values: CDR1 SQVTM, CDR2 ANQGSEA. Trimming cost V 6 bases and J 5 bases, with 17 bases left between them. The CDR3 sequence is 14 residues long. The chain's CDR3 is CSVKTSRLDNEQFF. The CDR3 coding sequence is TGCAGCGTGAAGACGAGCCGACTCGACAATGAGCAGTTCTTC.

The CDR3 spells CAWSVPDSPLHF. CDR3 bases: TGTGCCTGGAGTGTGCCTGATTCACCCCTCCACTTT. J is TRBJ1-6 and V is TRBV30; D ambiguous. This CDR3 comprises 12 residues. In germline, CDR1 is GTSNPN, CDR2 SVGIG (reference sequence). The V gene lost 0 bases and the J gene lost 8 bases, with 5 bases spanning the gap.

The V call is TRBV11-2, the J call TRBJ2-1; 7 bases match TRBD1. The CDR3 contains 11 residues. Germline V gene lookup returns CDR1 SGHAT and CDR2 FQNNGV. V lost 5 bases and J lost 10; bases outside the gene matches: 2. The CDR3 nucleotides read TGTGCCAGCAGCCCGGGACAGGAGCAGTTCTTC. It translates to CASSPGQEQFF.

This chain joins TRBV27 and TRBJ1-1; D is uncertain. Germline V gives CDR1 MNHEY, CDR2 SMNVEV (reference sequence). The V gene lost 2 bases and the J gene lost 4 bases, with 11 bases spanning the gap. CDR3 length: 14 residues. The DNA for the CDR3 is TGTGCCAGCAGTTTAAGTGGTTATGGCACTGAAGCTTTCTTT. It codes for CASSLSGYGTEAFF.

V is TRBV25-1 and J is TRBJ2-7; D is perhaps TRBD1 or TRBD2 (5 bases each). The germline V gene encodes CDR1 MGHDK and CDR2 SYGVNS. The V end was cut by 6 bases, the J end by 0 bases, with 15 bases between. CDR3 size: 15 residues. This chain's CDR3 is CASRRAGFYSYEQYF. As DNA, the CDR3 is TGTGCCAGCAGGAGGGCAGGGTTTTACTCCTACGAGCAGTACTTC.

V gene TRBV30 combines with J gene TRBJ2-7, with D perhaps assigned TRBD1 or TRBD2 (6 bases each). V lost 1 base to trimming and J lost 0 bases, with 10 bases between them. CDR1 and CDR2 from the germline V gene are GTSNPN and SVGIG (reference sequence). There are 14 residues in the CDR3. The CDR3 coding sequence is TGTGCCTGGAGTGGAGGGGGGAGCTCCTACGAGCAGTACTTC. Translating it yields CAWSGGGSSYEQYF.

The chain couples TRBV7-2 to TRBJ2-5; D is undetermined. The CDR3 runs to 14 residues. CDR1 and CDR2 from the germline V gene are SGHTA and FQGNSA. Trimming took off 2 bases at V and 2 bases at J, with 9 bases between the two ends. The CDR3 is CASSLWAEQETQYF. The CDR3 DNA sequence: TGTGCCAGCAGCTTATGGGCAGAGCAAGAGACCCAGTACTTC.

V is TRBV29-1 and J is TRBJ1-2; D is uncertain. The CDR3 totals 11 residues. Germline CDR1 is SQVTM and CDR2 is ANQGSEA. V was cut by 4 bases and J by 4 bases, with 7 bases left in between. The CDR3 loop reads CSVGGIYGYTF. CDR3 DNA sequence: TGCAGCGTTGGCGGAATCTATGGCTACACCTTC.

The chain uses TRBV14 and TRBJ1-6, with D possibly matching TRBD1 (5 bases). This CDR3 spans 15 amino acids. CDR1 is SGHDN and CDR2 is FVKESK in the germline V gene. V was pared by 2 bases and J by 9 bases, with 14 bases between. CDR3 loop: CASSQFGREFSPLHF. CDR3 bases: TGTGCCAGCAGCCAATTCGGCAGGGAGTTTTCACCCCTCCACTTT.

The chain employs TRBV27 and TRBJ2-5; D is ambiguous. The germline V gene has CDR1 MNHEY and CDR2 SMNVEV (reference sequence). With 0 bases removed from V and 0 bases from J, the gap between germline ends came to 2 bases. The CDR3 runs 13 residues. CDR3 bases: TGTGCCAGCAGTTTATCGTACCAAGAGACCCAGTACTTC. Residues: CASSLSYQETQYF.

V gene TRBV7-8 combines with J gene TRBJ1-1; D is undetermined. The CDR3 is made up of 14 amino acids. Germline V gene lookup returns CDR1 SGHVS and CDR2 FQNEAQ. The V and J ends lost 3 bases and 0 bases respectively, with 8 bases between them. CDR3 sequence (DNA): TGTGCCAGCAGCTTGACAATCATGAACACTGAAGCTTTCTTT. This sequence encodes CASSLTIMNTEAFF.

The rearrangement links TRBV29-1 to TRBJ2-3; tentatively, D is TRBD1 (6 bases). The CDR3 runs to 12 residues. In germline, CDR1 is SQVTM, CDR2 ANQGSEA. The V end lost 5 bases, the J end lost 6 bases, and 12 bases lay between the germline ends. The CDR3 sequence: CSVKQGRDTQYF. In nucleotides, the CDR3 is TGCAGCGTTAAACAGGGTCGGGATACGCAGTATTTT.

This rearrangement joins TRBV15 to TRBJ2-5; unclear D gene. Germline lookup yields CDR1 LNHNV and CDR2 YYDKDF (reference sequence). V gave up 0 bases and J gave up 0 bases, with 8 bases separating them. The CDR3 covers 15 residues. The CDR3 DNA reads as TGTGCCACCAGCAGAGATCTCGGTAACCAAGAGACCCAGTACTTC. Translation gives CATSRDLGNQETQYF.

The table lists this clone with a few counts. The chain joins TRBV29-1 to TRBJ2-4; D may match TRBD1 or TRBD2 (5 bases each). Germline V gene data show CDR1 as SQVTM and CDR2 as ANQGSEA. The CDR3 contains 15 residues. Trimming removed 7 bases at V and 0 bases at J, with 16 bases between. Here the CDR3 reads CSATRDGLAKNIQYF. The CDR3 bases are TGCAGCGCCACTCGGGACGGGTTAGCCAAAAACATTCAGTACTTC.

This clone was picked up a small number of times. The CDR3 here is CAWNEAPRSDTQYF. The CDR3 bases are TGTGCCTGGAATGAGGCCCCTCGGTCAGATACGCAGTATTTT. V and J are TRBV30 and TRBJ2-3; no reliable D call. CDR1 GTSNPN and CDR2 SVGIG come from the germline V gene (reference sequence). V was trimmed by 4 bases and J by 4 bases, leaving 15 bases between them. The CDR3 is 14 residues long.

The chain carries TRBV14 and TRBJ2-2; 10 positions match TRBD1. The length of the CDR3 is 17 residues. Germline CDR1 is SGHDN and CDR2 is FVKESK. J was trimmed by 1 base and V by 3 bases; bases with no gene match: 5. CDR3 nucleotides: TGTGCCAGCAGCCACCCGGGACAGGGGTGGAACACCGGGGAGCTGTTTTTT. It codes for CASSHPGQGWNTGELFF.

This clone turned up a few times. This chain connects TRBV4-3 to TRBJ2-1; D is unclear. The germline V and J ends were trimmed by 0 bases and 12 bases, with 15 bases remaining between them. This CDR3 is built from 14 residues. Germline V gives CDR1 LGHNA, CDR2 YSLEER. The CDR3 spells CASSQDFEGRSQFF. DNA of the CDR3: TGCGCCAGCAGCCAAGATTTCGAAGGACGATCGCAGTTCTTC.